These 13 T cell receptor beta chains came from one sample sequenced in a study of blood T cell repertoires in COVID-19. Only in-frame clones appear in the TCRdb table, and some are missing; sequencing was by immunoSEQ multiplex PCR. The sample includes about 80,000 clones, around 90% seen only once; the top ten take around 4.7%. The sample consisted of peripheral blood. The receptor set was obtained from a woman older than 75 with active or convalescent COVID-19.

The chain combines TRBV25-1 with TRBJ2-3; possible D gene TRBD1, 5 bases. From germline, CDR1 is MGHDK and CDR2 SYGVNS. The CDR3 has 13 amino acids. Trimming left V 3 bases short and J 2 bases short, with 6 bases between. CDR3: CASSDRVTDTQYF. The CDR3 nucleotides read TGTGCCAGCAGTGACAGGGTCACAGATACGCAGTATTTT. Full variable domain (remainder filled in from reference TRBV25-1 and TRBJ2-3): EADIYQTPRYLVIGTGKKITLECSQTMGHDKMYWYQQDPGMELHLIHYSYGVNSTEKGDLSSESTVSRIRTEHFPLTLESARPSHTSQYLCASSDRVTDTQYFGPGTRLTVL.

V usage is TRBV7-9 and J usage is TRBJ2-3; D is unresolved. The germline gives CDR1 SEHNR, CDR2 FQNEAQ (reference sequence). This CDR3 spans 10 amino acids. V lost 5 bases and J 6 bases, leaving 3 bases between the germline ends. The CDR3 here is CASSQDTQYF. CDR3 bases: TGTGCCAGCAGCCAGGATACGCAGTATTTT.

The rearrangement uses TRBV29-1 and TRBJ1-2; 9 nucleotides match TRBD1. Germline trimming cut 3 bases from V and 4 bases from J; bases unmatched to any gene: 12. The CDR3 totals 16 residues. In germline, CDR1 is SQVTM, CDR2 ANQGSEA. The CDR3, as DNA: TGCAGCGTTGATTGGGTCGCCGGGACAGGGACCTATGGCTACACCTTC. It yields the protein CSVDWVAGTGTYGYTF.

The chain has TRBV6-5 and TRBJ1-6; TRBD1 matches at 11 bases. This CDR3 has 14 amino acids. Unmatched junction bases numbered 3, after V lost 5 bases and J lost 9 bases. Germline-derived CDR1 and CDR2 are MNHEY and SVGAGI. CDR3 coding DNA: TGTGCCAGCAGTACGGACAGGGGGCTTTCACCCCTCCACTTT. It yields the protein CASSTDRGLSPLHF.

V usage is TRBV11-2 and J usage is TRBJ2-3; 7 bases align to TRBD1. Germline CDR1 reads SGHAT; CDR2 reads FQNNGV. After removal of 1 base from V and 1 base from J, the junction contained 2 bases not matched to a gene. This CDR3 has 15 amino acids. In DNA, the CDR3 is TGTGCCAGCAGCTTAGTAGGACAGGGCACAGATACGCAGTATTTT. Translating gives CASSLVGQGTDTQYF.

This clone came up once. This CDR3 reads CASSPGTGDYEQYF. The CDR3 DNA reads TGTGCCAGCTCACCCGGGACAGGGGACTACGAGCAGTACTTC. V is TRBV18 and J is TRBJ2-7; TRBD1 matches at 10 bases. This CDR3 contains 14 residues. V gave up 3 bases and J gave up 3 bases; unmatched junction bases: 2. Germline lookup yields CDR1 KGHSH and CDR2 LQKENI.

DNA of the CDR3: TGTGCCAGCAGCACCCATGGACAGAGCAGACTCACAGATACGCAGTATTTT. It encodes CASSTHGQSRLTDTQYF. V usage is TRBV7-8 and J usage is TRBJ2-3; D is perhaps TRBD1 (6 bases). Trimming removed 5 bases from V and 2 bases from J, with 20 bases in between. The CDR3 consists of 17 residues. Germline values: CDR1 SGHVS, CDR2 FQNEAQ.

This clone was counted once. The chain recombines TRBV5-5 with TRBJ1-1, with D perhaps matching TRBD1 (6 bases). CDR3 length equals 14 residues. Trimming cost V 0 bases and J 3 bases, with 9 bases left between them. Germline CDR1 SGHKS, CDR2 YYEKEE (reference sequence). CDR3 bases: TGTGCCAGCAGCTTGGTACCAGGGGACACTGAAGCTTTCTTT. Translating it yields CASSLVPGDTEAFF.

The J gene is TRBJ2-1, the V gene TRBV28; a possible D gene is TRBD1 (6 bases). Germline CDR1 and CDR2: MDHEN and SYDVKM. V shed 4 bases and J shed 4 bases, with 14 bases lying between them. The CDR3 sequence is 15 residues long. The CDR3 DNA is TGTGCCAGCAGTTCCCAAACAGGGATTTACAATGAGCAGTTCTTC. Translated: CASSSQTGIYNEQFF.

V is TRBV28 and J is TRBJ1-2; 8 nucleotides align to TRBD1. Germline trimming cut 6 bases from V and 2 bases from J; bases unmatched to any gene: 8. Germline loops: CDR1 MDHEN, CDR2 SYDVKM. This CDR3 contains 15 residues. CDR3 amino acids: CASSPGQGGNYGYTF. The CDR3 nucleotides are TGTGCCAGCAGCCCAGGACAGGGAGGAAACTATGGCTACACCTTC.

The chain has TRBV24-1 and TRBJ2-7; the D gene is possibly TRBD2 (6 bases). Germline-derived CDR1 and CDR2 are KGHDR and SFDVKD. V lost 3 bases, J lost 5 bases, and 13 bases lay in between. This CDR3 contains 14 residues. CDR3 protein: CATSDPRRTNEQYF. Written as DNA, the CDR3 is TGTGCCACCAGTGATCCACGACGGACTAACGAGCAGTACTTC.

V gene TRBV7-8 combines with J gene TRBJ2-5; the match to TRBD2 covers 7 bases. Germline values: CDR1 SGHVS, CDR2 FQNEAQ. CDR3 length: 15 amino acids. J lost 2 bases, V lost 5 bases, and 8 bases had no gene match. CDR3 residues: CASSQGLVPQETQYF. The CDR3 DNA is TGTGCCAGCAGCCAAGGACTAGTACCGCAAGAGACCCAGTACTTC. Full variable domain (remainder filled in from reference TRBV7-8 and TRBJ2-5): GAGVSQSPRYKVAKRGQDVALRCDPISGHVSLFWYQQALGQGPEFLTYFQNEAQLDKSGLPSDRFFAERPEGSVSTLKIQRTQQEDSAVYLCASSQGLVPQETQYFGPGTRLLVL.

The chain employs TRBV5-1 and TRBJ2-7; TRBD2 is a possible D gene (6 bases). Trimming removed 0 bases at V and 3 bases at J, with 19 bases between. The germline CDR1 and CDR2 sequences are SGHRS and YFSETQ. The CDR3 runs to 17 residues. The CDR3 bases are TGCGCCAGCAGCTTGGAAATAGTAGGGGACTCGGTCTACGAGCAGTACTTC. Protein product: CASSLEIVGDSVYEQYF. Drawing the rest from reference TRBV5-1 and TRBJ2-7, the complete variable domain is KAGVTQTPRYLIKTRGQQVTLSCSPISGHRSVSWYQQTPGQGLQFLFEYFSETQRNKGNFPGRFSGRQFSNSRSEMNVSTLELGDSALYLCASSLEIVGDSVYEQYFGPGTRLTVT.